This T cell receptor beta chain was identified during a study of blood T cell repertoires in COVID-19. Study-wide context: The United States, Italy and Spain supplied acute and convalescent COVID-19 samples.

The CDR3 runs 16 residues. Germline lookup yields CDR1 DFQATT and CDR2 SNEGSKA (reference sequence). V lost 3 bases and J lost 8; bases outside the gene matches: 14. How the authors handled the data: Amplification from reference gene primers served as the basis for estimated nucleated cell counts. Profiling relied on immunoSEQ multiplex PCR, and the TCRdb table lists in-frame clones only, not all of them. V and J calls and clone size come straight from that table; D and trimming were deduced from the DNA. Altogether about 43,000 clones are present, just over 85% being singletons, with the ten largest covering approximately 8%.

The source material was peripheral blood. The V call is TRBV20-1, the J call TRBJ2-1; 9 bases line up with TRBD2. This clonotype originated in a man aged 55 to 70 with active COVID-19. CDR3 sequence: CSASETAGGPLYEQFF. The CDR3 region has the DNA TGCAGTGCTAGTGAGACGGCGGGAGGGCCATTATATGAGCAGTTCTTC.